A selection of T cell receptor beta chains follows, all from one sample in a study of cytomegalovirus exposure and HLA in healthy donors. Here immunoSEQ multiplex PCR was the method, and the copy in TCRdb shows in-frame clones only, minus some. The data hold 100,000 to 150,000 clones, with roughly 76% observed a single time. Sequenced: PBMCs. These TCRs come from a woman aged 55-69 years in good health and CMV-seropositive. CDR3s include the opening cysteine and the closing phenylalanine or tryptophan. A D gene is named only where the DNA matches it firmly. Only some rows state a clone size, as once, few, many or a class for expanded clones.

-,TRBV10-3,-,TRBJ2-7,CAISDHQGSYEQYF,TGTGCCATCAGCGATCACCAGGGCTCCTACGAGCAGTACTTC
-,TRBV5-1,-,TRBJ2-1,CASSLQNEQFF,TGCGCCAGCAGCTTACAGAATGAGCAGTTCTTC
-,TRBV19,TRBD2,TRBJ2-1,CASIGDPLLAGGSSYNEQFF,TGTGCCAGTATCGGGGACCCTCTATTAGCGGGAGGGAGCTCCTACAATGAGCAGTTCTTC
-,TRBV4-3,TRBD2,TRBJ2-1,CASSRGVTYNEQFF,TGCGCCAGCAGTCGGGGGGTTACCTACAATGAGCAGTTCTTC
-,TRBV5-1,-,TRBJ1-5,CASSLWPGNQPQHF,TGCGCCAGCAGCTTGTGGCCAGGGAATCAGCCCCAGCATTTT
-,TRBV28,-,TRBJ1-1,CASSSQSGQPNTEAFF,TGTGCCAGCAGTTCCCAATCCGGACAGCCGAACACTGAAGCTTTCTTT
-,TRBV6-4,-,TRBJ2-7,CASMRGGPSYEQYF,TGTGCCAGCATGAGGGGAGGCCCCTCCTACGAGCAGTACTTC
-,TRBV5-5,TRBD1,TRBJ1-4,CASSRLAGTGNEKLFF,TGTGCCAGCAGCAGACTAGCCGGGACAGGCAATGAAAAACTGTTTTTT
-,TRBV4-1,-,TRBJ1-4,CASSLAVGEKLFF,TGCGCCAGCAGCCTGGCTGTGGGCGAAAAACTGTTTTTT
-,TRBV7-8,-,TRBJ2-3,CASSLAGAGSPDTQYF,TGTGCCAGCAGCTTAGCCGGGGCGGGATCCCCAGATACGCAGTATTTT
-,TRBV7-8,TRBD1,TRBJ1-2,CASSLGDRDIYGYTF,TGTGCCAGCAGCTTAGGGGACAGGGATATCTATGGCTACACCTTC
-,TRBV9,TRBD2,TRBJ2-2,CASRPPGLAGAGTGELFF,TGTGCCAGCAGACCACCGGGACTAGCGGGAGCGGGCACCGGGGAGCTGTTTTTT
-,TRBV5-4,TRBD1,TRBJ2-2,CASSRWDRYTGELFF,TGTGCCAGCAGCCGTTGGGACAGGTACACCGGGGAGCTGTTTTTT
-,TRBV6-4,-,TRBJ2-2,CASAQSNTGELFF,TGTGCCAGCGCACAGTCGAACACCGGGGAGCTGTTTTTT
-,TRBV6-5,-,TRBJ1-5,CASSTLAAQHF,TGTGCCAGCAGTACACTCGCGGCCCAGCATTTT
-,TRBV7-3,-,TRBJ2-1,CASSLGGAGGSYNEQFF,TGTGCCAGCAGCTTAGGGGGGGCCGGAGGCTCCTACAATGAGCAGTTCTTC
-,TRBV29-1,TRBD2,TRBJ2-2,CSCQGLAGTGELFF,TGCAGCTGCCAAGGACTAGCGGGAACCGGGGAGCTGTTTTTT
-,TRBV2,-,TRBJ2-1,CASSTGSEQFF,TGTGCCAGCAGTACAGGTTCCGAGCAGTTCTTC
-,TRBV7-8,TRBD1,TRBJ2-1,CASSPRTGWEQFF,TGTGCCAGCAGCCCCAGGACAGGTTGGGAGCAGTTCTTC
-,TRBV9,-,TRBJ1-2,CASSPGAGYGYTF,TGTGCCAGCTCACCAGGGGCGGGCTATGGCTACACCTTC
once,TRBV27,TRBD1,TRBJ1-1,CASSTGVPEAFF,TGTGCCAGCAGTACAGGGGTTCCTGAAGCTTTCTTT
-,TRBV7-8,-,TRBJ1-1,CASSFLEKEAFF,TGTGCCAGCAGCTTTTTGGAGAAAGAAGCTTTCTTT
-,TRBV2,-,TRBJ2-2,CATNSDWNTGELFF,TGTGCCACTAACTCGGACTGGAACACCGGGGAGCTGTTTTTT
-,TRBV7-2,TRBD1,TRBJ1-1,CASSLNRGETEAFF,TGTGCCAGCAGCTTAAACAGGGGGGAGACTGAAGCTTTCTTT
-,TRBV10-3,TRBD2,TRBJ2-3,CAIRGLAGVGADTQYF,TGTGCCATCAGGGGACTAGCGGGAGTCGGTGCAGATACGCAGTATTTT
once,TRBV9,TRBD2,TRBJ2-1,CASSPSGTSSGEQFF,TGTGCCAGCAGCCCTTCCGGGACTAGCTCTGGTGAGCAGTTCTTC
-,TRBV18,-,TRBJ2-5,CASSQQSNQETQYF,TGTGCCAGCTCACAACAGAGTAATCAAGAGACCCAGTACTTC
-,TRBV9,-,TRBJ2-5,CASSRTIGEGETQYF,TGTGCCAGCAGCCGAACGATCGGAGAGGGAGAGACCCAGTACTTC
-,TRBV4-1,TRBD2,TRBJ2-1,CASSHYTGTRTYNEQFF,TGCGCCAGCAGTCATTACACCGGGACTAGGACCTACAATGAGCAGTTCTTC
-,TRBV27,-,TRBJ2-2,CASSPRGSQMGTGELFF,TGTGCCAGCAGTCCCCGCGGCAGCCAGATGGGCACCGGGGAGCTGTTTTTT
-,TRBV18,TRBD1,TRBJ2-6,CASSHGGQGASTSGANVLTF,TGTGCCAGCTCCCACGGGGGACAGGGGGCGAGTACCTCTGGGGCCAACGTCCTGACTTTC
-,TRBV6-6,-,TRBJ1-4,CASSPQGRREKLFF,TGTGCCAGCAGTCCACAGGGAAGAAGGGAAAAACTGTTTTTT
-,TRBV4-3,-,TRBJ1-2,CASSQSTEIYGYTF,TGCGCCAGCAGCCAATCGACAGAGATCTATGGCTACACCTTC
-,TRBV6-5,-,TRBJ2-1,CASSKPGTYNEQFF,TGTGCCAGCAGTAAGCCGGGAACATACAATGAGCAGTTCTTC
few,TRBV25-1,-,TRBJ2-3,CASSVKDTQYF,TGTGCCAGCAGTGTAAAAGATACGCAGTATTTT
-,TRBV19,-,TRBJ2-5,CASSGPGREETQYF,TGTGCCAGTAGTGGTCCGGGTCGGGAAGAGACCCAGTACTTC
-,TRBV6-4,TRBD1,TRBJ1-2,CASSMTGRAHLYGYTF,TGTGCCAGCAGCATGACAGGGAGAGCACACCTTTATGGCTACACCTTC
-,TRBV27,-,TRBJ1-2,CASSFVGGEVGYTF,TGTGCCAGCAGTTTCGTAGGGGGGGAGGTTGGCTACACCTTC
-,TRBV6-5,-,TRBJ1-1,CASSSVNTEAFF,TGTGCCAGCAGTTCCGTTAACACTGAAGCTTTCTTT
-,TRBV5-4,TRBD2,TRBJ2-1,CASSRTSGGYNEQFF,TGTGCCAGCAGCCGGACTAGCGGGGGCTACAATGAGCAGTTCTTC
-,TRBV7-2,TRBD2,TRBJ2-1,CASSPAGGLVSNEQFF,TGTGCCAGCAGCCCAGCAGGAGGACTAGTTAGTAATGAGCAGTTCTTC
-,TRBV4-2,TRBD2,TRBJ2-5,CASSLAGASAQETQYF,TGTGCCAGCAGCCTAGCGGGGGCGTCCGCCCAGGAGACCCAGTACTTC
-,TRBV6-6,TRBD2,TRBJ2-2,CASRLGTSGGAGELFF,TGTGCCAGCAGGCTTGGTACTAGCGGGGGGGCCGGGGAGCTGTTTTTT
-,TRBV9,-,TRBJ1-6,CASSVRQDNSPLHF,TGTGCCAGCAGCGTAAGACAGGATAATTCACCCCTCCACTTT
-,TRBV7-9,-,TRBJ2-1,CASSLALGSEEQFF,TGTGCCAGCAGCTTAGCGCTTGGTAGCGAAGAGCAGTTCTTC
few,TRBV5-4,-,TRBJ1-1,CASSLPIGGASNTEAFF,TGTGCCAGCAGCTTGCCAATAGGGGGGGCGTCGAACACTGAAGCTTTCTTT
-,TRBV19,-,TRBJ2-1,CASSSLGGNLDNEQFF,TGTGCCAGTAGCTCCCTGGGCGGGAATCTCGACAATGAGCAGTTCTTC
-,TRBV2,-,TRBJ1-2,CASSVSGHTF,TGTGCCAGCAGCGTGTCTGGCCACACCTTC
few,TRBV5-4,-,TRBJ1-2,CASSLGADGYTF,TGTGCCAGCAGCTTAGGGGCTGATGGCTACACCTTC
few,TRBV10-1,TRBD1,TRBJ1-2,CASTNLQGPYGYTF,TGCGCCAGCACAAACTTACAGGGGCCCTATGGCTACACCTTC